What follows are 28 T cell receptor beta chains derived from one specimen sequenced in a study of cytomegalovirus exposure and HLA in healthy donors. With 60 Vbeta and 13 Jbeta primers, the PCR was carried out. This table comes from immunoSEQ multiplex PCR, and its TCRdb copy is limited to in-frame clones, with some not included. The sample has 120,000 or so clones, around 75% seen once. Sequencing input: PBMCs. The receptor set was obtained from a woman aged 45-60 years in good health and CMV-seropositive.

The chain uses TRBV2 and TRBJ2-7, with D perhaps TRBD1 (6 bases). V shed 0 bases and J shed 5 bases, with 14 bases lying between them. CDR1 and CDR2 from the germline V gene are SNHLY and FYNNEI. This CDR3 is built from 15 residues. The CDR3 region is CASSEARRGRNEQYF. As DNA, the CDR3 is TGTGCCAGCAGTGAAGCGCGCAGGGGTAGGAACGAGCAGTACTTC. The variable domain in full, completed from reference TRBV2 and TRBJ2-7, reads EPEVTQTPSHQVTQMGQEVILRCVPISNHLYFYWYRQILGQKVEFLVSFYNNEISEKSEIFDDQFSVERPDGSNFTLKIRSTKLEDSAMYFCASSEARRGRNEQYFGPGTRLTVT.

For the CDR3, the DNA is TGCAGCGTTGATAGAGGCCATCGGGGAAAGTCCAAAAACATTCAGTACTTC. Residues: CSVDRGHRGKSKNIQYF. The J gene is TRBJ2-4, the V gene TRBV29-1; D is possibly TRBD2 (5 bases). From germline, CDR1 is SQVTM and CDR2 ANQGSEA. Trimming took 3 bases from V and 2 from J, leaving 20 bases between them. This CDR3 is built from 17 residues.

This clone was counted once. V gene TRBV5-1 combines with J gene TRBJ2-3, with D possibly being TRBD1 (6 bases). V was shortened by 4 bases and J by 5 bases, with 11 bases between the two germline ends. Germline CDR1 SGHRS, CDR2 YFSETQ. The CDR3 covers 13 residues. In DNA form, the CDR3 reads TGCGCCAGCAGCGGCAGGGGTGAAGATACGCAGTATTTT. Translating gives CASSGRGEDTQYF.

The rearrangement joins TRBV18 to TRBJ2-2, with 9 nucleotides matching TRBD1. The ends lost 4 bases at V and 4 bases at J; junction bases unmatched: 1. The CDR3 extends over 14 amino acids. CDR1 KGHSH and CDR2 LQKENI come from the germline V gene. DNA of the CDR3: TGTGCCAGCTCACGGGACAGGGTCACCGGGGAGCTGTTTTTT. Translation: CASSRDRVTGELFF.

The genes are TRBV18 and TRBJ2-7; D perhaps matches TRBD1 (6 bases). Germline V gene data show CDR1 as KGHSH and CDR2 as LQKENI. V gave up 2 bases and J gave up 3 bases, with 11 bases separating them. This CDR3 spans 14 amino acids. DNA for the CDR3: TGTGCCAGCTCACCATCAGGGGCCATCTACGAGCAGTACTTC. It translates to CASSPSGAIYEQYF.

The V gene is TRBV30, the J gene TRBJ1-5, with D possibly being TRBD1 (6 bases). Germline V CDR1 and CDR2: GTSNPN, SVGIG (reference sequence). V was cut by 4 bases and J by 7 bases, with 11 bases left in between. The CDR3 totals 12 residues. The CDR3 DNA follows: TGTGCCTGGAAGGGGGACGACCAGCCCCAGCATTTT. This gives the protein CAWKGDDQPQHF. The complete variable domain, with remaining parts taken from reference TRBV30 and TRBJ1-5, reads SQTIHQWPATLVQPVGSPLSLECTVEGTSNPNLYWYRQAAGRGLQLLFYSVGIGQISSEVPQNLSASRPQDRQFILSSKKLLLSDSGFYLCAWKGDDQPQHFGDGTRLSIL.

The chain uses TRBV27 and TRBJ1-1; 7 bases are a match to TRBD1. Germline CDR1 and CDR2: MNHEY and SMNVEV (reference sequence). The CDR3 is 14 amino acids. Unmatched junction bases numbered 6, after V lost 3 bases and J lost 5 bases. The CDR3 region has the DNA TGTGCCAGCAGTTTCACAGACAGGGCTACTGAAGCTTTCTTT. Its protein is CASSFTDRATEAFF.

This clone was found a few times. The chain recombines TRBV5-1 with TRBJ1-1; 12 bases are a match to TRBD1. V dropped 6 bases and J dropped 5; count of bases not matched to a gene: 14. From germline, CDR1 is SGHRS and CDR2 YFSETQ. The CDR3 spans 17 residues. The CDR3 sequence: CASTSLGTGGGRTEAFF. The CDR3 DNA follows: TGCGCCAGCACTTCTTTAGGGACAGGGGGCGGGAGGACTGAAGCTTTCTTT.

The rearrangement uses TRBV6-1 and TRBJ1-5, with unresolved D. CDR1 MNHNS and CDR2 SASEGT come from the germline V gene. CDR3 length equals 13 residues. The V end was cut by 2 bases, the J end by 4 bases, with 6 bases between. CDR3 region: CASSERGNQPQHF. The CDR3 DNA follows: TGTGCCAGCAGTGAACGAGGTAATCAGCCCCAGCATTTT.

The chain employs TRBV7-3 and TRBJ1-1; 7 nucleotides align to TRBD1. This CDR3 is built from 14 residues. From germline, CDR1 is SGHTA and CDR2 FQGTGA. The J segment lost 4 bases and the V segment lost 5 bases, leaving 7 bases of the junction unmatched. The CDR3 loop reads CASSQSGTVTEAFF. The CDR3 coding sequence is TGTGCCAGCAGCCAGTCAGGGACAGTCACTGAAGCTTTCTTT. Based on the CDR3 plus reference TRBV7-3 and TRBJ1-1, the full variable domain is GAGVSQTPSNKVTEKGKYVELRCDPISGHTALYWYRQSLGQGPEFLIYFQGTGAADDSGLPNDRFFAVRPEGSVSTLKIQRTERGDSAVYLCASSQSGTVTEAFFGQGTRLTVV.

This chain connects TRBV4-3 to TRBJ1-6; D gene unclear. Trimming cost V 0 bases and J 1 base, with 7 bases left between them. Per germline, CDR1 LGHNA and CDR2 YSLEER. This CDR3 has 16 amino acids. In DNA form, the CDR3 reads TGCGCCAGCAGCCAAGAGGGAGGATCCTATAATTCACCCCTCCACTTT. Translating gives CASSQEGGSYNSPLHF.

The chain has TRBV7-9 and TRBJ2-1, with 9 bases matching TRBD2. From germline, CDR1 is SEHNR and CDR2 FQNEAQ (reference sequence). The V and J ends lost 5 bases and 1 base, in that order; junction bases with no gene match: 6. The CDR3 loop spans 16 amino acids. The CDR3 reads CASSLLAGSSYNEQFF. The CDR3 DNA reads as TGTGCCAGCAGCCTACTAGCGGGCTCGTCCTACAATGAGCAGTTCTTC.

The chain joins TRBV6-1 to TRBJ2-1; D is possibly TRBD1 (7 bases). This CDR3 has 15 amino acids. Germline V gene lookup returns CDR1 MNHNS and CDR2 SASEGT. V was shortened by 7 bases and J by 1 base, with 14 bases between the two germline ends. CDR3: CASKLTGTSYNEQFF. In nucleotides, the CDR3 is TGTGCCAGCAAACTGACAGGGACTTCCTACAATGAGCAGTTCTTC.

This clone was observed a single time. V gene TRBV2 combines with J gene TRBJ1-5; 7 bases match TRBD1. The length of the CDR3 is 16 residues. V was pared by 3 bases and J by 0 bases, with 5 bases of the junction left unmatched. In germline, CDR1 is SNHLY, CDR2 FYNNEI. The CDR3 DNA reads TGTGCCAGCAGTGAGAGGACAGGCTATAGCAATCAGCCCCAGCATTTT. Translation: CASSERTGYSNQPQHF.

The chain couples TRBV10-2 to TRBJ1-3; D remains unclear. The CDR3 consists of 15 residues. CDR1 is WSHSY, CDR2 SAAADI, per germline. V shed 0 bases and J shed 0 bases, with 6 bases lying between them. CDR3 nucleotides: TGCGCCAGCAGTGAGTCTTTCTACTCTGGAAACACCATATATTTT. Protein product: CASSESFYSGNTIYF.

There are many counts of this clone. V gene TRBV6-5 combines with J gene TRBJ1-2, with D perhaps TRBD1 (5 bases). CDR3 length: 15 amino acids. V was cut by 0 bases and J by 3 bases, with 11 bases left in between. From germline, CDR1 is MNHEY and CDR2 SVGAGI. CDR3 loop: CASSYSIRVHYGYTF. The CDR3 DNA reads TGTGCCAGCAGTTACTCGATCAGGGTTCACTATGGCTACACCTTC.

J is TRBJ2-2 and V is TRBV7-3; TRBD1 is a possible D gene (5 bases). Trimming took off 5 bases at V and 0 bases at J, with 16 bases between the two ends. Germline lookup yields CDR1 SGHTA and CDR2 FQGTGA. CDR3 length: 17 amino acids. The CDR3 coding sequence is TGTGCCAGCAGCACCTTAGGGGCAGGATCGAACACCGGGGAGCTGTTTTTT. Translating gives CASSTLGAGSNTGELFF.

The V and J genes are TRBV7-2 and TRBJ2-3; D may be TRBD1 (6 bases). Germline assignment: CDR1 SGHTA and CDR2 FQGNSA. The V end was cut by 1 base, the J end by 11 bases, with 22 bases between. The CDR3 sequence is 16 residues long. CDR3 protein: CASSLEGGPGPSVQYF. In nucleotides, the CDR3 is TGTGCCAGCAGCTTAGAAGGGGGACCGGGCCCATCCGTGCAGTATTTT.

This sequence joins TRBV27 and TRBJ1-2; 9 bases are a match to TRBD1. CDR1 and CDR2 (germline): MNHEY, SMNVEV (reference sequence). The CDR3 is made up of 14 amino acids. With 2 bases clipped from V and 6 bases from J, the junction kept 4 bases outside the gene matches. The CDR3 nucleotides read TGTGCCAGCAGTTTAACATGGACAGGGGATGGCTACACCTTC. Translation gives CASSLTWTGDGYTF.

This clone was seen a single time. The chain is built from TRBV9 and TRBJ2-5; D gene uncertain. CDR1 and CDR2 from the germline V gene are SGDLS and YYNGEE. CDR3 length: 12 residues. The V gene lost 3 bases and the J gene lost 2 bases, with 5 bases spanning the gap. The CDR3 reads CASSANQETQYF. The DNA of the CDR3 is TGTGCCAGCAGCGCAAATCAAGAGACCCAGTACTTC.

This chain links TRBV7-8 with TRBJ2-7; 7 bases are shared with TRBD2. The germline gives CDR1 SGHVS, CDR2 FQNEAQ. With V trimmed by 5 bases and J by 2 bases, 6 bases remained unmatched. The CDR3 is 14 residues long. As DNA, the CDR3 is TGTGCCAGCAGCCCTTCCGGGACTACCTACGAGCAGTACTTC. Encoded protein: CASSPSGTTYEQYF.

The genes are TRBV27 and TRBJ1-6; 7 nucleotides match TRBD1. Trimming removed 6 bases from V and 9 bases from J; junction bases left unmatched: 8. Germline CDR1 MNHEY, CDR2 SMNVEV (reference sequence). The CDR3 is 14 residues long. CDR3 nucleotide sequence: TGTGCCAGCAGACCAGGGGGTTCGAGTTCACCCCTCCACTTT. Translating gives CASRPGGSSSPLHF.

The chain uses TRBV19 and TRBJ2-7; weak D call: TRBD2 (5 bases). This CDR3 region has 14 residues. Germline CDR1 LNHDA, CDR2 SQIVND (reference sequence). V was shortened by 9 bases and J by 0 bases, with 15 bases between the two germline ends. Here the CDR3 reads CASRRERNSYEQYF. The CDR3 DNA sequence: TGTGCCAGCCGTCGGGAACGCAACTCCTACGAGCAGTACTTC.

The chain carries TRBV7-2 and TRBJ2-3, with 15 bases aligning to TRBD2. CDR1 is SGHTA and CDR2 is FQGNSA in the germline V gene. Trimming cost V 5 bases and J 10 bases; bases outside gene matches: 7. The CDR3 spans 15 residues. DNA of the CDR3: TGTGCCAGCAGCCCACGGACTAGCGGGGGGGCGGCGCAGTATTTT. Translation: CASSPRTSGGAAQYF.

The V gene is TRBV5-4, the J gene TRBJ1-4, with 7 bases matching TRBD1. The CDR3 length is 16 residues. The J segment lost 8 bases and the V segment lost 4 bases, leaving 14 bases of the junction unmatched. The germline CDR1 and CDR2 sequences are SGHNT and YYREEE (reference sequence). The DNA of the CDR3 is TGTGCCAGCAGCGAAACCGTTACAGGGGCTGGCGAAAAACTGTTTTTT. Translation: CASSETVTGAGEKLFF.

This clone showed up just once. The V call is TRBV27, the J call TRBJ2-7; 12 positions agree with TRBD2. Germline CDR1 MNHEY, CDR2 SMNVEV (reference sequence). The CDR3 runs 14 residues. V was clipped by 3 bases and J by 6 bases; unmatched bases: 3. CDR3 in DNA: TGTGCCAGCAGTTTCCTAGCGGGGGGGCCCGAGCAGTACTTC. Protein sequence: CASSFLAGGPEQYF.

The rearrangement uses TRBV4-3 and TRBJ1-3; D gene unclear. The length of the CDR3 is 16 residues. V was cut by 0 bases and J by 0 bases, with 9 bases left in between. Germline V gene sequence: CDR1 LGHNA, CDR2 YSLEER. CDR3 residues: CASSQDLRSSGNTIYF. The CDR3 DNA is TGCGCCAGCAGCCAAGATTTACGGAGCTCTGGAAACACCATATATTTT.

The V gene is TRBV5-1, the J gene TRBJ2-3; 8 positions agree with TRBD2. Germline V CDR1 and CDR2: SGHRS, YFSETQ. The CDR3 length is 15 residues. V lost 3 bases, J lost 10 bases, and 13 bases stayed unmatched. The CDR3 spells CASSSAGVGVSAQYF. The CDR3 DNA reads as TGCGCCAGCAGCTCAGCGGGAGTTGGGGTGTCGGCGCAGTATTTT. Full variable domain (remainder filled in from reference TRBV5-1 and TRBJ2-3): KAGVTQTPRYLIKTRGQQVTLSCSPISGHRSVSWYQQTPGQGLQFLFEYFSETQRNKGNFPGRFSGRQFSNSRSEMNVSTLELGDSALYLCASSSAGVGVSAQYFGPGTRLTVL.